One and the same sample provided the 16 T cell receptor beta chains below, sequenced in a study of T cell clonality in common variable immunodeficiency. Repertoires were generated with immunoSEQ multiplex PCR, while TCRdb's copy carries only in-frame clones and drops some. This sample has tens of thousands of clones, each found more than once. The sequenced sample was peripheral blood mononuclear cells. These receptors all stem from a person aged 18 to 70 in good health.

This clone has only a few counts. The CDR3 loop reads CASSYWGENTEAFF. The DNA read from the CDR3 is TGTGCCAGCAGTTACTGGGGGGAGAACACTGAA. The chain is built from TRBV6-2 or TRBV6-3 and TRBJ1-1; a weak D match, TRBD1 (5 bases). The missing CDR3 end, 3 residues past where the read stops, is filled in from the germline J gene. There are 14 residues in the CDR3. V lost 1 base to trimming and J lost 1 base, with 7 bases between them. The germline gives CDR1 MNHEY, CDR2 SVGEGT.

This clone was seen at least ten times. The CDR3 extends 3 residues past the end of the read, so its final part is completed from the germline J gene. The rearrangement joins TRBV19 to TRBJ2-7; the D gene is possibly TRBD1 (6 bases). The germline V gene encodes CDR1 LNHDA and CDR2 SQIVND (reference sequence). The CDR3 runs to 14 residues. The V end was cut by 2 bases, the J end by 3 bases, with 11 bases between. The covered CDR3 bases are TGTGCCAGTAGTATACGGACAGCTTTCTACGAG. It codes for CASSIRTAFYE. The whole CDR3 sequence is CASSIRTAFYEQYF.

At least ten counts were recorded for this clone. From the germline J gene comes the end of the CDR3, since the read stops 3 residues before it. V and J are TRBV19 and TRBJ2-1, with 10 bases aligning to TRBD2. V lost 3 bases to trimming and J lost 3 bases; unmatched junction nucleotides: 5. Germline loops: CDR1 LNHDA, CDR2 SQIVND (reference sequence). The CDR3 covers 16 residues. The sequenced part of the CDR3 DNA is TGTGCCAGTAGTATTGGGAGCGGGGGGGTCTACAATGAG. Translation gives CASSIGSGGVYNE. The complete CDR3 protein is CASSIGSGGVYNEQFF.

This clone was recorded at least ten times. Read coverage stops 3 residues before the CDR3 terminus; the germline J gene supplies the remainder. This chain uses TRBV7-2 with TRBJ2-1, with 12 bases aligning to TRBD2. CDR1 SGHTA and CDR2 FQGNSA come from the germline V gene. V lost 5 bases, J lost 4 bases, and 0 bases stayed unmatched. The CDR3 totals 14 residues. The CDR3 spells CASSGLAGYNEQFF. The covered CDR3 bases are TGTGCCAGCAGCGGACTAGCGGGATACAATGAG. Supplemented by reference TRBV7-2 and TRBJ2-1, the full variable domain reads GAGVSQSPSNKVTEKGKDVELRCDPISGHTALYWYRQSLGQGLEFLIYFQGNSAPDKSGLPSDRFSAERTGGSVSTLTIQRTQQEDSAVYLCASSGLAGYNEQFFGPGTRLTVL.

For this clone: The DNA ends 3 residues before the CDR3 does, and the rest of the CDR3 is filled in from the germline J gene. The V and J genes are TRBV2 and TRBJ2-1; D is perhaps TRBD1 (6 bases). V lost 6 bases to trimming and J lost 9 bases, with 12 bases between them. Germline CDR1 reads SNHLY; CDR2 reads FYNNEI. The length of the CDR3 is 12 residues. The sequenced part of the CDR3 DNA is TGTGCCAGCAGGGCGGACAGTCCTGAG. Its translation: CASRADSPE. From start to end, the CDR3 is CASRADSPEQFF.

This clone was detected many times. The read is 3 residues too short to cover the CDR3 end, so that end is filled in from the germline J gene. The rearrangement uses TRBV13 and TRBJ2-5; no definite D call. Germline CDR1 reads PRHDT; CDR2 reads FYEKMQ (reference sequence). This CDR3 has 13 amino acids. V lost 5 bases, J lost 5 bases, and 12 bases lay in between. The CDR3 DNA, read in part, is TGTGCCAGCAGCCCTGGTCTACAGGAGACC. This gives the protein CASSPGLQET. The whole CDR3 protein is CASSPGLQETQYF.

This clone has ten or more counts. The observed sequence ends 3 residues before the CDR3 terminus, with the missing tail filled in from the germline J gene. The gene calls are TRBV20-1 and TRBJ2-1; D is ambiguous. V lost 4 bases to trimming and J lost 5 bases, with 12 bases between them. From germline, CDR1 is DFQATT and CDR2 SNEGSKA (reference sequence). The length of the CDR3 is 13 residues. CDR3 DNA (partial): TGCAGTGCTAACCGACTGTTAGACAATGAG. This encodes CSANRLLDNE. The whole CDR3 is CSANRLLDNEQFF.

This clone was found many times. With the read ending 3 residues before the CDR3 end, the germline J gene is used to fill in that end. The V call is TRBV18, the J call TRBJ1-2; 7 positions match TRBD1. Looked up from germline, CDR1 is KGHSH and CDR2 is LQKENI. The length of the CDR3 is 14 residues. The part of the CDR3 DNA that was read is TGTGCCAGCTCACCACGATTGACAGGGAGGGAC. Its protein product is CASSPRLTGRD. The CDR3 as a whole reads CASSPRLTGRDYTF.

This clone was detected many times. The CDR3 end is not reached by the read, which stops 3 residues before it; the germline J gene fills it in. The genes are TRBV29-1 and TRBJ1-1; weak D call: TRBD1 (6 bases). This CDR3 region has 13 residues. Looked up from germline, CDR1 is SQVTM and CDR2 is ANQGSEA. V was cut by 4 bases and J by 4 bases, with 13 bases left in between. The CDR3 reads CSVVRGAATEAFF. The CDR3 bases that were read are TGCAGCGTTGTTCGGGGGGCGGCCACTGAA.

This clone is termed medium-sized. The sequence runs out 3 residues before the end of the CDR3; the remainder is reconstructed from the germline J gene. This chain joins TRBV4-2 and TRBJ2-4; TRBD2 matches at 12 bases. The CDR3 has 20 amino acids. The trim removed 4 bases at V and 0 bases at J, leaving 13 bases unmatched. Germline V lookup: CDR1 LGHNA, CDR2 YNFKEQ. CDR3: CASSPRELGTSGLAKNIQYF. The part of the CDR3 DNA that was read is TGTGCCAGCAGCCCTCGGGAGTTAGGGACTAGCGGGTTAGCCAAAAACATT.

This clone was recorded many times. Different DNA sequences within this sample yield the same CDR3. CDR3 region: CASFTGGSGAFF. Incomplete CDR3 DNA: TGCGCCAGCTTTACAGGGGGGTCCGGG. The chain carries TRBV5-1 and TRBJ1-1, with 8 bases lining up with TRBD1. The CDR3 extends 3 residues past the end of the read, so its final part is completed from the germline J gene. The germline gives CDR1 SGHRS, CDR2 YFSETQ. The CDR3 sequence is 12 residues long.

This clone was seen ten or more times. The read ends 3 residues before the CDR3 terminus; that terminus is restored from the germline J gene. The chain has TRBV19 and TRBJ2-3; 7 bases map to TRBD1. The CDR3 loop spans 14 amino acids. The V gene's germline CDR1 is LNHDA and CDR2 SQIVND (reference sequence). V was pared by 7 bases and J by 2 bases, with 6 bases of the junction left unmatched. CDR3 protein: CASIGQAPTDTQYF. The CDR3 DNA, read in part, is TGTGCCAGTATTGGACAGGCCCCCACAGATACG.

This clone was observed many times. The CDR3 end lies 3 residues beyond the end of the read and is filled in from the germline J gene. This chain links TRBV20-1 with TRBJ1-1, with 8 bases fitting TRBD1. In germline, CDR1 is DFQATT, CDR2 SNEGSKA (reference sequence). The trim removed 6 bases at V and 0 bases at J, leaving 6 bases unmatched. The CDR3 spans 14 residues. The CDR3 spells CSARTGHMNTEAFF. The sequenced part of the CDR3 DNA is TGCAGTGCCAGGACAGGGCACATGAACACTGAA.

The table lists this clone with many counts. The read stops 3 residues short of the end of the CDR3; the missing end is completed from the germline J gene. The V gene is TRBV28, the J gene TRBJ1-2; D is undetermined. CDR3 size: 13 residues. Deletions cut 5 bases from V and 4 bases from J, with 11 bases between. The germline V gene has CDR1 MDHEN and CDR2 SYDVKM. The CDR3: CASSLPPGYGYTF. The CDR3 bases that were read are TGTGCCAGCAGTCTCCCACCGGGCTATGGC.

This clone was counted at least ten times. The CDR3 bases that were read are TGCGCCAGCAGCCAAGTGGGGGGGATCACAGATACG. This encodes CASSQVGGITDT. The entire CDR3 protein reads CASSQVGGITDTQYF. The chain links TRBV4-1 to TRBJ2-3, with 7 bases aligning to TRBD2. The DNA ends 3 residues before the CDR3 does, and the rest of the CDR3 is filled in from the germline J gene. This CDR3 is built from 15 residues. In germline, CDR1 is MGHRA, CDR2 YSYEKL. Trimming cost V 1 base and J 2 bases; bases outside gene matches: 3.

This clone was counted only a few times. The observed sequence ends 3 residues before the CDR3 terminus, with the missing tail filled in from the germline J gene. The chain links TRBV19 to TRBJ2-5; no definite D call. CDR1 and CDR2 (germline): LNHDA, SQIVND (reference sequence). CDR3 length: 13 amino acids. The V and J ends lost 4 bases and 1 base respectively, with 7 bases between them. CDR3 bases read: TGTGCCAGTAGTAGTGCAGTCCAAGAGACC. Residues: CASSSAVQET. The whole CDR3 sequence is CASSSAVQETQYF.